The present T cell receptor (beta chain) was sequenced within a study of long-term antiretroviral therapy in people with HIV. Study as a whole: Specimens dating back about a decade before the 2015 immediate-ART recommendation are the oldest included. Study-level results: HIV repertoires covered narrower CDR3 length ranges than controls did. The data indicate that diversity increased after ART but remained below transplant donor controls.

The CDR3 covers 12 residues. Germline V CDR1 and CDR2: SGHNT, YYREEE (reference sequence). V lost 2 bases, J lost 4 bases, and 7 bases lay in between. As regards this clone: Antigen: not known.

immunoSEQ v3.0 was run at survey level. TCRdb keeps only in-frame clones here, not all; method: immunoSEQ multiplex PCR. Among roughly 15,000 clones, roughly 94% were seen once, and the ten largest hold approximately 4.6%. The source of this sequence is a woman in her 50s with HIV. The specimen comprised unsorted PBMCs, sampled 6 to 6.5 years after starting antiretroviral therapy. The chain combines TRBV5-4 with TRBJ2-7; perhaps TRBD1 as D (5 bases). This CDR3 reads CASSFQGYEQYF. The CDR3 coding sequence is TGTGCCAGCAGCTTTCAGGGATACGAGCAGTACTTC.